Below are 2 T cell receptor beta chains sequenced from a single sample in a study of long-term antiretroviral therapy in people with HIV. Running of the v3.0 immunoSEQ assay took place at survey level. Here immunoSEQ multiplex PCR was the method, and the copy in TCRdb shows in-frame clones only, minus some. Of 25,000 to 35,000 clones listed, just under 95% are singletons. The material was unsorted PBMCs, obtained 5.3 years after starting antiretroviral therapy. Every receptor here comes from a man aged 50 or older with HIV.

This clone was recorded once. The chain recombines TRBV5-1 with TRBJ1-2, with 7 bases identical to TRBD1. This CDR3 is 13 amino acids long. V gave up 4 bases and J gave up 2 bases; unmatched junction bases: 2. Germline V gene lookup returns CDR1 SGHRS and CDR2 YFSETQ. The CDR3 is CASSPDRNYGYTF. In DNA form, the CDR3 reads TGCGCCAGCAGCCCGGACAGGAACTATGGCTACACCTTC.

The J gene is TRBJ2-3, the V gene TRBV5-8; the D gene could be TRBD1 or TRBD2 (5 bases each). V shed 0 bases and J shed 0 bases, with 5 bases lying between them. Germline V gene data show CDR1 as SGHTS and CDR2 as YDEGEE. The CDR3 has 14 residues. The CDR3 loop is CASSLGDSTDTQYF. CDR3 DNA: TGTGCCAGCAGCTTGGGGGACAGCACAGATACGCAGTATTTT.